This T cell receptor beta chain was recorded in a study of shared clonotypes between healthy human individuals. The V and J ends lost 7 bases and 1 base respectively, with 11 bases between them. The CDR3 extends over 14 amino acids. Germline V gene sequence: CDR1 SNHLY, CDR2 FYNNEI. Method: immunoSEQ multiplex PCR; TCRdb's copy keeps in-frame clones and lacks some. Counted here are hundreds of thousands of clones, 90% to 97% occurring once; the ten biggest clones make up approximately 0.32%. The V and J genes are TRBV2 and TRBJ2-1; D not resolved. The sample comprised memory CD8+ T cells sorted from blood. This sample's subset: CD45RO+ cells pooled with CCR7-negative TemRA cells. The TCR sequence derives from a man aged 30 to 39 in good health. The CDR3 is CASKSASSYNEQFF. As DNA, the CDR3 is TGTGCCAGCAAAAGCGCCTCGTCCTACAATGAGCAGTTCTTC.